This TCR beta chain appears in the sequencing data of a study of shared clonotypes between healthy human individuals. Study overall: The donor pool was made up of a couple of women and three men aged 18 to 49. CD4 naive and CD4 memory each took three plates per donor, while CD8 naive took two and CD8 memory one. Findings and limits, study-wide: Clonotypes shared by all four sorted-subset donors had higher generation probabilities than non-shared clonotypes.

The data were produced by immunoSEQ multiplex PCR, yet TCRdb's version contains in-frame clones alone and is incomplete. The sample contains 1,500,000 or so clones, roughly 97% of which appear only once. As regards this clone: The antigen remains undetermined.

V lost 6 bases to trimming and J lost 5 bases, with 14 bases between them. CDR1 and CDR2 from the germline V gene are KGHSH and LQKENI. The CDR3 spans 13 residues. The TCR comes from a man aged 25 to 40 in good health. Sequenced material: naive CD4+ T cells sorted from blood. Regarding subset: CD45RA+ positively selected. This sequence joins TRBV18 and TRBJ2-7; D is perhaps TRBD2 (7 bases). The CDR3 nucleotides are TGTGCCAGCTCCGACCCGGGGGGCCACGAGCAGTACTTC. It codes for CASSDPGGHEQYF. Drawing the rest from reference TRBV18 and TRBJ2-7, the complete variable domain is NAGVMQNPRHLVRRRGQEARLRCSPMKGHSHVYWYRQLPEEGLKFMVYLQKENIIDESGMPKERFSAEFPKEGPSILRIQQVVRGDSAAYFCASSDPGGHEQYFGPGTRLTVT.